One and the same sample provided the 24 T cell receptor beta chains below, sequenced in a study of blood T cells in healthy people across ages. Sample-barcoded 5' priming and a J-beta primer mix drove a second PCR of about 7 to 12 cycles. TCRdb reprocessed the 5' RACE reads with MiXCR, giving one entry per CDR3 protein. The sample contains about 1.7 million distinct CDR3 sequences, about 28% of which appear only once. What was sequenced was blood. The source is a woman aged 25 to 39 in good health.

This clonotype occurred a few times. The chain has TRBV6-5 and TRBJ1-1; D gene unclear. The ends were cut back, 6 bases at V and 11 bases at J, with 13 bases in the middle. Germline-derived CDR1 and CDR2 are MNHEY and SVGAGI. The CDR3 extends over 11 amino acids. The CDR3 here is CASSSDGLAFF. CDR3 DNA: TGTGCCAGCAGCTCTGACGGCTTGGCTTTCTTT.

Ten or more counts support this clonotype. This rearrangement joins TRBV7-9 to TRBJ1-2, with unresolved D. Per the germline V gene, CDR1 is SEHNR and CDR2 is FQNEAQ (reference sequence). V was cut by 1 base and J by 1 base, with 1 base left in between. CDR3 length: 12 amino acids. The CDR3 sequence: CASSLDNYGYTF. CDR3 bases: TGTGCCAGCAGCTTAGATAACTATGGCTACACCTTC.

This clonotype was seen ten or more times. The rearrangement links TRBV10-3 to TRBJ2-7, with 7 bases fitting TRBD1. Trimming took 2 bases from V and 2 from J; bases not matched to a gene: 6. In germline, CDR1 is ENHRY, CDR2 SYGVKD. This CDR3 region has 15 residues. CDR3 in amino acids: CAISERQGGPYEQYF. CDR3 DNA: TGTGCCATCAGTGAGCGACAGGGTGGCCCCTACGAGCAGTACTTC.

This clonotype occurred a few times. The V and J genes are TRBV20-1 and TRBJ2-3; 9 positions agree with TRBD2. The CDR3 length is 16 residues. V shed 1 base and J 0 bases; nucleotides not matched to a gene: 5. The V gene's germline CDR1 is DFQATT and CDR2 SNEGSKA (reference sequence). The CDR3 loop reads CSARARGRASTDTQYF. As DNA, the CDR3 is TGCAGTGCTAGAGCTCGCGGGAGGGCTAGCACAGATACGCAGTATTTT.

Points on this clonotype: This sequence may be a read error, since a much larger clone differs from it by one base. The genes are TRBV2 and TRBJ2-7, with D perhaps TRBD1 (6 bases). Trimming removed 5 bases at V and 7 bases at J, with 15 bases between. The CDR3 runs to 13 residues. Germline CDR1 and CDR2: SNHLY and FYNNEI. CDR3 nucleotides: TGTGCCAGCAGTTCCCGACAGGACAATGAGCAGTACTTC. Protein product: CASSSRQDNEQYF.

This clonotype was detected only a few times. The rearrangement uses TRBV18 and TRBJ2-7; D call uncertain. This CDR3 has 15 amino acids. The germline V and J ends were trimmed by 3 bases and 5 bases, with 17 bases remaining between them. Germline V gene sequence: CDR1 KGHSH, CDR2 LQKENI. The CDR3 DNA follows: TGTGCCAGCTCACCCATGACCTCTCGGGCCAACGAGCAGTACTTC. This translates into CASSPMTSRANEQYF. The full variable domain, with the rest looked up from reference TRBV18 and TRBJ2-7, is NAGVMQNPRHLVRRRGQEARLRCSPMKGHSHVYWYRQLPEEGLKFMVYLQKENIIDESGMPKERFSAEFPKEGPSILRIQQVVRGDSAAYFCASSPMTSRANEQYFGPGTRLTVT.

This clonotype was observed a few times. The chain uses TRBV6-2 or TRBV6-3 and TRBJ2-7; the match to TRBD2 covers 8 bases. Per the germline V gene, CDR1 is MNHEY and CDR2 is SVGEGT. CDR3 length: 17 amino acids. V shed 0 bases and J 5 bases; nucleotides not matched to a gene: 12. The DNA for the CDR3 is TGTGCCAGCAGTTACTCGAGCGCCCAGCGGGAGTCCCACGAGCAGTACTTC. Its translation is CASSYSSAQRESHEQYF.

The rearrangement links TRBV12-3 or TRBV12-4 to TRBJ2-1; 7 bases are a match to TRBD2. The J call could be wrong; TRBJ2-7 is a better fit for the DNA end. This CDR3 comprises 18 residues. CDR3 in amino acids: CASSLSAGDFFSYNEQYF. The CDR3 bases are TGTGCCAGCAGTTTATCGGCGGGAGACTTCTTCTCCTACAATGAGCAGTACTTC.

Only a few counts were recorded for this clonotype. The chain couples TRBV9 to TRBJ1-1; weak D call: TRBD1 (5 bases). V was pared by 2 bases and J by 0 bases, with 11 bases between. Germline V gene data show CDR1 as SGDLS and CDR2 as YYNGEE. The length of the CDR3 is 15 residues. CDR3 sequence reads: CASSVSGLMNTEAFF. Written as DNA, the CDR3 is TGTGCCAGCAGCGTTTCGGGACTGATGAACACTGAAGCTTTCTTT. The full variable domain, completed using reference TRBV9 and TRBJ1-1, is DSGVTQTPKHLITATGQRVTLRCSPRSGDLSVYWYQQSLDQGLQFLIQYYNGEERAKGNILERFSAQQFPDLHSELNLSSLELGDSALYFCASSVSGLMNTEAFFGQGTRLTVV.

This clonotype was seen only a few times. The chain is built from TRBV7-9 and TRBJ2-4, with 7 bases matching TRBD1. The germline gives CDR1 SEHNR, CDR2 FQNEAQ (reference sequence). This CDR3 comprises 17 residues. Unmatched junction bases numbered 21, after V lost 3 bases and J lost 13 bases. For the CDR3, the DNA is TGTGCCAGCAGCTTTCCGAGCCTCCGGGACAGCTACAATGAGCAGTACTTC. It is translated as CASSFPSLRDSYNEQYF.

At least ten counts were recorded for this clonotype. The chain has TRBV7-9 and TRBJ2-1; possible D gene TRBD1, 6 bases. Deletions cut 4 bases from V and 2 bases from J, with 6 bases between. Germline V lookup: CDR1 SEHNR, CDR2 FQNEAQ (reference sequence). This CDR3 is built from 13 residues. CDR3 sequence reads: CASSWGPYNEQFF. CDR3 nucleotide sequence: TGTGCCAGCAGCTGGGGGCCCTACAATGAGCAGTTCTTC.

A remark on this clonotype: A much larger clone is a single base away; this may be a read error. This chain links TRBV6-5 with TRBJ2-5; 7 bases align to TRBD2. The J call may be mistaken, given a closer DNA end match to TRBJ2-1. The V gene's germline CDR1 is MNHEY and CDR2 SVGAGI. The CDR3 has 16 amino acids. CDR3 sequence: CASSPPSSGLQETQFF. The CDR3 DNA is TGTGCCAGCAGTCCACCGTCTAGCGGCCTCCAAGAGACCCAGTTCTTC.

The table lists this clonotype with many counts. V is TRBV7-3 and J is TRBJ2-7; 8 bases match TRBD1. Germline V lookup: CDR1 SGHTA, CDR2 FQGTGA. Unmatched junction bases numbered 11, after V lost 5 bases and J lost 2 bases. The CDR3 runs 16 residues. The CDR3 region has the DNA TGTGCCAGCAGCACGACCCTCGGGACAGGAGCCTACGAGCAGTACTTC. This encodes CASSTTLGTGAYEQYF. Using reference TRBV7-3 and TRBJ2-7 for the parts outside the CDR3, the full variable domain is GAGVSQTPSNKVTEKGKYVELRCDPISGHTALYWYRQSLGQGPEFLIYFQGTGAADDSGLPNDRFFAVRPEGSVSTLKIQRTERGDSAVYLCASSTTLGTGAYEQYFGPGTRLTVT.

The sample holds a few counts of this clonotype. The chain links TRBV12-3 or TRBV12-4 to TRBJ2-7; the D gene is possibly TRBD1 (7 bases). This CDR3 has 16 amino acids. Trimming left V 3 bases short and J 6 bases short, with 21 bases between. DNA for the CDR3: TGTGCCAGCAGTTTTAACTCTCTCAGGCAGGGGGGCGAGCAGTACTTC. This sequence encodes CASSFNSLRQGGEQYF.

This clonotype was counted only a few times. This sequence joins TRBV3-1 and TRBJ1-6, with no clear D. CDR1 is LGHDT, CDR2 YNNKEL, per germline (reference sequence). There are 16 residues in the CDR3. Trimming cost V 0 bases and J 2 bases, with 8 bases left between them. CDR3 protein: CASSQDQAAYNSPLHF. For the CDR3, the DNA is TGTGCCAGCAGCCAAGATCAGGCGGCCTATAATTCACCCCTCCACTTT.

For this clonotype: A much larger clone lies a single base off, so this may be a read error. The J gene is TRBJ1-1, the V gene TRBV29-1; maybe TRBD1 (5 bases). Germline values: CDR1 SQVTM, CDR2 ANQGSEA. This CDR3 has 13 amino acids. The CDR3 spells CGVEGLLYAEAFF. DNA of the CDR3: TGCGGCGTTGAGGGGTTATTGTACGCTGAAGCTTTCTTT.

The rearrangement links TRBV21-1 to TRBJ1-1; the table gives TRBD1 as D, unverified against the DNA. TRBV21-1 counts as a pseudogene. The CDR3 is 11 amino acids. CDR3 nucleotide sequence: TGTGCCAGCAGCTCGGACATTCGAGCTTTCTTT. Protein product: CASSSDIRAFF.

The chain has TRBV5-1 and TRBJ1-5; no definite D call. CDR1 is SGHRS, CDR2 YFSETQ, per germline. Trimming cost V 0 bases and J 8 bases, with 12 bases left between them. The CDR3 contains 14 residues. The CDR3 coding sequence is TGCGCCAGCAGCTTGGGCGACCCGGGGAAGCCCCAGCATTTT. Amino acid sequence: CASSLGDPGKPQHF.

The chain links TRBV12-3 or TRBV12-4 to TRBJ2-1; D call uncertain. This CDR3 has 14 residues. V was trimmed by 8 bases and J by 6 bases, leaving 17 bases between them. The CDR3 sequence: CASSAQARANEQFF. The CDR3 DNA sequence: TGTGCCAGCTCCGCCCAGGCCCGGGCCAATGAGCAGTTCTTC.

This clonotype was seen a few times. One base away lies a much larger clone, so this may be a sequencing read error. The chain carries TRBV29-1 and TRBJ2-1; 8 bases map to TRBD2. The CDR3 has 14 residues. Germline CDR1 and CDR2: SQVTM and ANQGSEA. DNA of the CDR3: TGCAGCGTTGGAATGCGCGGGAGGATCAATGAGCGGTTCTTC. Protein product: CSVGMRGRINERFF.

The chain links TRBV7-9 to TRBJ2-2, with D maybe TRBD2 (6 bases). Per germline, CDR1 SEHNR and CDR2 FQNEAQ (reference sequence). Between the trimmed V and J ends, which lost 2 bases and 4 bases, there was a span of 11 bases. This CDR3 contains 15 residues. This CDR3 reads CASSLPNGGTGELFF. The DNA for the CDR3 is TGTGCCAGCAGCTTACCAAACGGGGGCACCGGGGAGCTGTTTTTT.

The chain links TRBV6-6 to TRBJ2-5; D possibly corresponds to TRBD1 (6 bases). The CDR3 covers 15 residues. CDR1 is MNHNY and CDR2 is SVGAGI in the germline V gene (reference sequence). V was cut by 4 bases and J by 11 bases, with 23 bases left in between. DNA of the CDR3: TGTGCCAGCAGTTTATTTCAGGGGACCCTTCAGGAGCAGTACTTC. Amino acid sequence: CASSLFQGTLQEQYF.

This clonotype was found a few times. V is TRBV3-1 and J is TRBJ2-5; 7 bases match TRBD2. The germline gives CDR1 LGHDT, CDR2 YNNKEL (reference sequence). The CDR3 is made up of 14 amino acids. Trimming at V came to 4 bases and at J to 1 base, leaving 3 bases not matched to a gene. The CDR3 bases are TGTGCCAGCAGCCGAGCGGGGCCCCAAGAGACCCAGTACTTC. The encoded protein is CASSRAGPQETQYF.

The CDR3 bases are TGTGCCAGCACCCTAGCGTGGGCGGGAGCCTACGAGCAGTACTTC. This sequence encodes CASTLAWAGAYEQYF. The V and J genes are TRBV7-2 and TRBJ2-7; 7 bases are a match to TRBD2. The length of the CDR3 is 15 residues. Germline CDR1 and CDR2: SGHTA and FQGNSA. V trimming: 7 bases; J trimming: 2 bases; junction bases outside the gene matches: 11. The full variable domain, in which reference TRBV7-2 and TRBJ2-7 provide the parts outside the CDR3, is GAGVSQSPSNKVTEKGKDVELRCDPISGHTALYWYRQSLGQGLEFLIYFQGNSAPDKSGLPSDRFSAERTGGSVSTLTIQRTQQEDSAVYLCASTLAWAGAYEQYFGPGTRLTVT.